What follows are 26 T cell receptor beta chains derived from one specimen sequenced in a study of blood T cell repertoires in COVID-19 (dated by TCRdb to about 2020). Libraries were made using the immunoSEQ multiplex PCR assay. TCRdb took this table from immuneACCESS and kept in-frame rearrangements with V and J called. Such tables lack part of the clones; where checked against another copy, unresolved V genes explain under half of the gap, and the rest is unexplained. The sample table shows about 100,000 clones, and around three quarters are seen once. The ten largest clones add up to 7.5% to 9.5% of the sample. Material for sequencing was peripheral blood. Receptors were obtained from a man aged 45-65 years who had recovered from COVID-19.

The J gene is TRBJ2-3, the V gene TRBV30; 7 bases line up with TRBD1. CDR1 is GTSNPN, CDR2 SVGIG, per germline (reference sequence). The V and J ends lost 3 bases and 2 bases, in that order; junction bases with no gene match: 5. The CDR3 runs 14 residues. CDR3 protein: CAWRPGQNTDTQYF. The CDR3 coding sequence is TGTGCCTGGAGGCCGGGACAGAACACAGATACGCAGTATTTT.

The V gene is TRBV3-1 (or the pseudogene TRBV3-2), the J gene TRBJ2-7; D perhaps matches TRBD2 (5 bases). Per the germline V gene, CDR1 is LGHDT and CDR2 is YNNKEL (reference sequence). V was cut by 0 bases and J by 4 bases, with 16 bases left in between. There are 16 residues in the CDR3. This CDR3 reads CASSQDRVAPIYEQYF. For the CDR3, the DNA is TGTGCCAGCAGCCAAGATCGAGTAGCGCCCATTTACGAGCAGTACTTC.

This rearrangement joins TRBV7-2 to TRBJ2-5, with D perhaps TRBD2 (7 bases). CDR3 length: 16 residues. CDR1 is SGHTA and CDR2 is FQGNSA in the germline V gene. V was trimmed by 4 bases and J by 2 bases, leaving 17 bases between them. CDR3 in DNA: TGTGCCAGCAGCTCCCTTGGGGGGGGCCTACAAGAGACCCAGTACTTC. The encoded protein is CASSSLGGGLQETQYF. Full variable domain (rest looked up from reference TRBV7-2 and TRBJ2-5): GAGVSQSPSNKVTEKGKDVELRCDPISGHTALYWYRQSLGQGLEFLIYFQGNSAPDKSGLPSDRFSAERTGGSVSTLTIQRTQQEDSAVYLCASSSLGGGLQETQYFGPGTRLLVL.

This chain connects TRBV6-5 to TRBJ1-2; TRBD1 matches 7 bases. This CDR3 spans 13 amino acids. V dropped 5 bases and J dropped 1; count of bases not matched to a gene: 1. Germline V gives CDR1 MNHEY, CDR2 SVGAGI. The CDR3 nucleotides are TGTGCCAGCAGTAGGGACAGTAACTATGGCTACACCTTC. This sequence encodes CASSRDSNYGYTF.

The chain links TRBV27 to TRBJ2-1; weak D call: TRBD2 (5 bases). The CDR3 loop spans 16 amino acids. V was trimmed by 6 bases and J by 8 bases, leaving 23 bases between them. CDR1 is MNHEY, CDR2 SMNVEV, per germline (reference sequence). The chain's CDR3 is CASSRKTGITDDEQFF. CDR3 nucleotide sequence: TGTGCCAGCAGCCGGAAAACCGGGATAACAGACGATGAGCAGTTCTTC.

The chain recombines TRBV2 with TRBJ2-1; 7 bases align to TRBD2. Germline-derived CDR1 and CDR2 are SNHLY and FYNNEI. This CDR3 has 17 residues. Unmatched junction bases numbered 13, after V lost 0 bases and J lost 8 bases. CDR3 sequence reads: CASSEARLRTSIHEQFF. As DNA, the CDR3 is TGTGCCAGCAGTGAAGCCCGTCTCAGGACTAGTATCCATGAGCAGTTCTTC.

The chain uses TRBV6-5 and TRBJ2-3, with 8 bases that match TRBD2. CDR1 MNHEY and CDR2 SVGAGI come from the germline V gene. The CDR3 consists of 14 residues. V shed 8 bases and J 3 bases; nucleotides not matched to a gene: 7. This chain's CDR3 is CASGASGSTDTQYF. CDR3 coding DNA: TGTGCCAGCGGGGCCAGCGGGAGTACAGATACGCAGTATTTT.

The CDR3 is CASSPSGSGTTGEKLFF. In nucleotides, the CDR3 is TGTGCCAGCAGCCCTTCGGGTAGTGGAACAACGGGTGAAAAACTGTTTTTT. The chain combines TRBV3-1 (or the pseudogene TRBV3-2) with TRBJ1-4; D ambiguous. CDR3 length equals 17 residues. V dropped 4 bases and J dropped 7 bases, with 22 bases sitting between them. Germline CDR1 is LGHDT and CDR2 is YNNKEL (reference sequence).

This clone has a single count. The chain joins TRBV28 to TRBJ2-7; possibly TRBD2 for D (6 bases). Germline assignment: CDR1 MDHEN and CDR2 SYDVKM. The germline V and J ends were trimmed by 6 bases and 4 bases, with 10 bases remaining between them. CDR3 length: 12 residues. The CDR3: CASSAGGYEQYF. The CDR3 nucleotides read TGTGCCAGCAGCGCCGGGGGATACGAGCAGTACTTC.

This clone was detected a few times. DNA for the CDR3: TGTGCCAGCAGTTCCACTCCGGGGGGGAGAGGCTACACCTTC. Its translation is CASSSTPGGRGYTF. The chain couples TRBV6-5 to TRBJ1-2, with a weak D call TRBD1 (5 bases). This CDR3 has 14 amino acids. Deletions cut 4 bases from V and 8 bases from J, with 17 bases between. Germline V gene lookup returns CDR1 MNHEY and CDR2 SVGAGI.

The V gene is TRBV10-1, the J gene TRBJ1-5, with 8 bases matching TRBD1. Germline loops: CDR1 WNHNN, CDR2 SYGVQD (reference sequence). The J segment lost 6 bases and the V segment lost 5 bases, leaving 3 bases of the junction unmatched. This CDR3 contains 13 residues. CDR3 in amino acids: CASSPTGGQPQHF. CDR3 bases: TGCGCCAGCAGTCCTACAGGGGGTCAGCCCCAGCATTTT.

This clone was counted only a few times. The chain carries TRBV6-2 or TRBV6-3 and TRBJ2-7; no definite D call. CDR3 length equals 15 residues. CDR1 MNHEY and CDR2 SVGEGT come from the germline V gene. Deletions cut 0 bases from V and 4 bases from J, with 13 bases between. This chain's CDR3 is CASSYSSSNHYEQYF. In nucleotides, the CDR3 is TGTGCCAGCAGTTACTCGAGTAGCAACCATTACGAGCAGTACTTC.

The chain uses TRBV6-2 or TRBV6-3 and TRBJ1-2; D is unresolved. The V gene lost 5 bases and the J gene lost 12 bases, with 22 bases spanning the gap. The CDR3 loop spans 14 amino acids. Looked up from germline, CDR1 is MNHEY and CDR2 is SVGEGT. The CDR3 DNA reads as TGTGCCAGCAGTCGCTCGGGGAGCGACAAGCAGGACACCTTC. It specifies CASSRSGSDKQDTF.

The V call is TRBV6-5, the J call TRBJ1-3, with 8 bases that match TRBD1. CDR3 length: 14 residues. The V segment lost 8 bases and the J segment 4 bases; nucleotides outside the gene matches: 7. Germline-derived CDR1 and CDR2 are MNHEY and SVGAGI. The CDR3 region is CASSTGGAGNTIYF. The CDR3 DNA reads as TGTGCCAGCTCTACAGGGGGAGCGGGAAACACCATATATTTT.

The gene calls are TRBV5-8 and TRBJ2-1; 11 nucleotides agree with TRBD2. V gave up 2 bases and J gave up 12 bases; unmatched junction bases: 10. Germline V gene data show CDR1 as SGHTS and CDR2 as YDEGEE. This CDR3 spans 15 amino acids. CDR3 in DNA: TGTGCCAGCAGCTTCGAGCTAGCGGGGGGTCCCCGGCAGTTCTTC. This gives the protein CASSFELAGGPRQFF. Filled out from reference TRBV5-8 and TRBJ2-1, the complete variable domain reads EAGVTQSPTHLIKTRGQQATLRCSPISGHTSVYWYQQALGLGLQFLLWYDEGEERNRGNFPPRFSGRQFPNYSSELNVNALELEDSALYLCASSFELAGGPRQFFGPGTRLTVL.

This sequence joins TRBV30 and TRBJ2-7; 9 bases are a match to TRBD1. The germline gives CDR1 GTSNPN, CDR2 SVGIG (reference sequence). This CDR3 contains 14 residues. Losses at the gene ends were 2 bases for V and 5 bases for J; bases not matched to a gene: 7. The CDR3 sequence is CAWSTGTGSDEQYF. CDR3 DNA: TGTGCCTGGAGTACCGGGACAGGGTCCGACGAGCAGTACTTC.

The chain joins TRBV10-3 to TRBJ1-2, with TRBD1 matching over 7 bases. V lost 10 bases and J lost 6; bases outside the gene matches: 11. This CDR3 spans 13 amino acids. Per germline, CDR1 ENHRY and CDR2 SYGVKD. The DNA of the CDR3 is TGTGCCACCGGGGACAGCCTAGGGGATGGCTACACCTTC. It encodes CATGDSLGDGYTF.

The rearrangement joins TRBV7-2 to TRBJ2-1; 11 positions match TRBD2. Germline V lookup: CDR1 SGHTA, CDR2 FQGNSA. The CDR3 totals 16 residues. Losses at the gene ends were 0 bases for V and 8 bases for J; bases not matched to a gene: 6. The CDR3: CASSLASTSGSYEQFF. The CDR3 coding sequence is TGTGCCAGCAGCTTAGCATCCACTAGCGGGAGTTATGAGCAGTTCTTC.

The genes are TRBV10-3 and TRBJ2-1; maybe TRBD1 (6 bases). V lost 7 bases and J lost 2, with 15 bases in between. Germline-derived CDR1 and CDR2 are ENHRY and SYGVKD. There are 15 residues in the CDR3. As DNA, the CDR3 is TGTGCCATCAAGGACCAGGGGAACCCCTACAATGAGCAGTTCTTC. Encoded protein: CAIKDQGNPYNEQFF.

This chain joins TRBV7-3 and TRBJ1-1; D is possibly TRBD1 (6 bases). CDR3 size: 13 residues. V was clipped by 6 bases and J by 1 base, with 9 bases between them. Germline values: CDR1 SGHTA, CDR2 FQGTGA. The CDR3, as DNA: TGTGCCAGCAGAAAGGACAGGAACACTGAAGCTTTCTTT. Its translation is CASRKDRNTEAFF.

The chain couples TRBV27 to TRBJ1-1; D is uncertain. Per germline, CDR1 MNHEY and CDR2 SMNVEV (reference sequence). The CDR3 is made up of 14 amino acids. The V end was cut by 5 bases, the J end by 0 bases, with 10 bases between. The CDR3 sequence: CASSLQAMNTEAFF. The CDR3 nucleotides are TGTGCCAGCAGTCTGCAGGCCATGAACACTGAAGCTTTCTTT.

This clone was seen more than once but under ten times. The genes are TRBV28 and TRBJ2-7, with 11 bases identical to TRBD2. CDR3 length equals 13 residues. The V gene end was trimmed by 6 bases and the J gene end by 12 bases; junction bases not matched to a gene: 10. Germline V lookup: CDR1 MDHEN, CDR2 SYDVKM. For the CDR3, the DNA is TGTGCCAGCAGCCTCACTAGCGGGAGATCTTGGTACTTC. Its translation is CASSLTSGRSWYF.

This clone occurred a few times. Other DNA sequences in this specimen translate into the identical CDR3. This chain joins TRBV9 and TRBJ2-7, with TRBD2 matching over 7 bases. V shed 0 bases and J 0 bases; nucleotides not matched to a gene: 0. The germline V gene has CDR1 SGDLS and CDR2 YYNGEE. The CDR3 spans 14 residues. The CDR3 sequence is CASSVGDYSYEQYF. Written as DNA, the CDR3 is TGTGCCAGCAGCGTAGGGGACTACTCCTACGAGCAGTACTTC.

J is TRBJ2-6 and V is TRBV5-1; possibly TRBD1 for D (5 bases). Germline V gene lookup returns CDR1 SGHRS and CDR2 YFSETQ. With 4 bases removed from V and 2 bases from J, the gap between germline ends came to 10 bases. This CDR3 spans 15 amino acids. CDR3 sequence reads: CASSPQGPGANVLTF. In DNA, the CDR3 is TGCGCCAGCAGCCCCCAGGGCCCTGGGGCCAACGTCCTGACTTTC.

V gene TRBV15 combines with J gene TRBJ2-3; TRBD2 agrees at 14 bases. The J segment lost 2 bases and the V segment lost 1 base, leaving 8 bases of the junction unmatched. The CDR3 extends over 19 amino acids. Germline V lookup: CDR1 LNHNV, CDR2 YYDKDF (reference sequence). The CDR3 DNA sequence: TGTGCCACCAGCAGAGGTAGGGGACTAGCGGGAGCGGCCACAGATACGCAGTATTTT. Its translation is CATSRGRGLAGAATDTQYF.

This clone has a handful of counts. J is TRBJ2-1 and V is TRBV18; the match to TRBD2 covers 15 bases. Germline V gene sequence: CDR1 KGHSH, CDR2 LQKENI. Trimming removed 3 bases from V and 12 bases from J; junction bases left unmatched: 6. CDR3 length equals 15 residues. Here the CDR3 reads CASSPGLAGGYVQFF. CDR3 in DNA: TGTGCCAGCTCACCCGGACTAGCGGGGGGGTACGTGCAGTTCTTC.